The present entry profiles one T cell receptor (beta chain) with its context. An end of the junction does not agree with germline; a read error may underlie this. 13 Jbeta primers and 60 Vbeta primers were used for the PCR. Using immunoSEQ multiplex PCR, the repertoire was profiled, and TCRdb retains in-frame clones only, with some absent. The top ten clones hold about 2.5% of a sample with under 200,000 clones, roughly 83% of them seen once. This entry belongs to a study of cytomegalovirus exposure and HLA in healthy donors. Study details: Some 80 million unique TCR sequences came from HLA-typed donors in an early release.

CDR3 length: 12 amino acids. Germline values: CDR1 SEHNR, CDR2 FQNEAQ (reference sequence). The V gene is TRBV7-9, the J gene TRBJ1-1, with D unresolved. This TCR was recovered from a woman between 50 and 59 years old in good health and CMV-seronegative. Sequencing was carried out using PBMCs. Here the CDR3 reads CSSSLTVTEAFF. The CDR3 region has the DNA TGTTCCAGCAGCTTAACAGTCACTGAAGCTTTCTTT.